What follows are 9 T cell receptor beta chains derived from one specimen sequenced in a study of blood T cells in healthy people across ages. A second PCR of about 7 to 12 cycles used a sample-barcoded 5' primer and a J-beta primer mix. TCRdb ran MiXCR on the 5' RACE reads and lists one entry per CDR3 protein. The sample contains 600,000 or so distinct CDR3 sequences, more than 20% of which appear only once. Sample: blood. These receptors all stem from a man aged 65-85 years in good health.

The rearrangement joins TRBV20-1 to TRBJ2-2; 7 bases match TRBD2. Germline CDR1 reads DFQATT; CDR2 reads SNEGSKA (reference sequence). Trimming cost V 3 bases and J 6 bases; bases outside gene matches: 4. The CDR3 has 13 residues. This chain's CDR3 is CSARRRGAGELFF. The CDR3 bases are TGCAGTGCTAGGAGACGGGGGGCCGGGGAGCTGTTTTTT.

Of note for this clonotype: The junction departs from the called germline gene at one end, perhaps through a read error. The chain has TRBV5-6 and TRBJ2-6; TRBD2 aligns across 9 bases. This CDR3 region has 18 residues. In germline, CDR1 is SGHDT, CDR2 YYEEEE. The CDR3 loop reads CASTNPGLAVSGANALTF. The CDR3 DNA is TGTGCCAGTACGAACCCGGGACTAGCAGTCTCTGGGGCCAACGCCCTGACTTTC.

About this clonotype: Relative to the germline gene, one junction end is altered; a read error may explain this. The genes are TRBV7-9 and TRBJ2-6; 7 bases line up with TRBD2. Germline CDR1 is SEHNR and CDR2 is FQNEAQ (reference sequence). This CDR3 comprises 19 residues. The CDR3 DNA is TGTGCCAGCAGCTCCCGTATGTCTAGCGGAGACTCTGGGGCCAACGTCCAGACTTTC. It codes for CASSSRMSSGDSGANVQTF.

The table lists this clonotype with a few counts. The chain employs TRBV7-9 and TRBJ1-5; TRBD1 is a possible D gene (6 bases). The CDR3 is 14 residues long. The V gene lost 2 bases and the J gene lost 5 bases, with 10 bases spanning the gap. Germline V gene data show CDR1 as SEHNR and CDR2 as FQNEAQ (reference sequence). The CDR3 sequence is CASSLRGGDQPQHF. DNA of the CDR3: TGTGCCAGCAGCTTACGGGGGGGCGATCAGCCCCAGCATTTT.

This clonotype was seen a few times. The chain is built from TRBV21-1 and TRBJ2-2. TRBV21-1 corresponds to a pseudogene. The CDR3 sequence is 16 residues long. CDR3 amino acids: CASRPEVFRETGELFF. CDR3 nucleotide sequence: TGTGCCAGCAGACCTGAAGTCTTTAGGGAAACCGGGGAGCTGTTTTTT.

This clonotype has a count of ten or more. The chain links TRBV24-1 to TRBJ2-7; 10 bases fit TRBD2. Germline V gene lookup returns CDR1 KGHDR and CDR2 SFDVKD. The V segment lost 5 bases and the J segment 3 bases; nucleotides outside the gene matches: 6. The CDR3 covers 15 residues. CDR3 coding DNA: TGTGCCACCAGTGTCCCTAGCGGGAGAAACTACGAGCAGTACTTC. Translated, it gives CATSVPSGRNYEQYF.

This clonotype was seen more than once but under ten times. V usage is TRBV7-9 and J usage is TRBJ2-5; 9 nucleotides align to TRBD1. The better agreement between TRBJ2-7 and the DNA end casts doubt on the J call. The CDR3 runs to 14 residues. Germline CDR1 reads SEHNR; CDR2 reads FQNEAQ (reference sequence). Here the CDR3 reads CASSPWDRVYEQYF. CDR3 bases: TGTGCCAGCAGCCCATGGGACAGGGTCTACGAGCAGTACTTC.

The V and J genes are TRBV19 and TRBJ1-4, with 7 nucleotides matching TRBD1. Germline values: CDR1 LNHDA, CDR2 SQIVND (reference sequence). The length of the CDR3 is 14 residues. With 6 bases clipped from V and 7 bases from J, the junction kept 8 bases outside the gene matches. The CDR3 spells CASRRDSSREKLFF. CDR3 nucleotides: TGTGCCAGTAGAAGGGACAGCAGCCGTGAAAAACTGTTTTTT.

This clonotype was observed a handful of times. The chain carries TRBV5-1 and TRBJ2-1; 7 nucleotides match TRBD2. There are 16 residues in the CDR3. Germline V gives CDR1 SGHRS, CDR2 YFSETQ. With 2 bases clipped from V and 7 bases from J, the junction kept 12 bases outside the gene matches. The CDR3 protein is CASSFEAGKGRNEQFF. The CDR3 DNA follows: TGCGCCAGCAGCTTTGAAGCGGGAAAGGGTCGGAATGAGCAGTTCTTC.